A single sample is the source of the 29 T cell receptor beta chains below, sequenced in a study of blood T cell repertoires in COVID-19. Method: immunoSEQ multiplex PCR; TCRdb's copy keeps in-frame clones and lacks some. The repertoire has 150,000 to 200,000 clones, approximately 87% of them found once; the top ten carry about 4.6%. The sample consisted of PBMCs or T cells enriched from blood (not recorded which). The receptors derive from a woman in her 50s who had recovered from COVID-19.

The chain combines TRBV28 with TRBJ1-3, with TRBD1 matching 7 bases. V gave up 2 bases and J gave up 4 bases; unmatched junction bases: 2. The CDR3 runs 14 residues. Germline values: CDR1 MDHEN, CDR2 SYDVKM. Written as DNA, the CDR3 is TGTGCCAGCAGTTTAGACAGGGCAGGAAACACCATATATTTT. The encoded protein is CASSLDRAGNTIYF.

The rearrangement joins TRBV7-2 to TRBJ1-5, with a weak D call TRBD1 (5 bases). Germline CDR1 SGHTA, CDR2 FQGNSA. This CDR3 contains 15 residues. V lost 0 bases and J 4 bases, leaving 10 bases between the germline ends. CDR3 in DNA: TGTGCCAGCAGCTTAGCGCGGGGGGAGAATCAGCCCCAGCATTTT. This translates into CASSLARGENQPQHF.

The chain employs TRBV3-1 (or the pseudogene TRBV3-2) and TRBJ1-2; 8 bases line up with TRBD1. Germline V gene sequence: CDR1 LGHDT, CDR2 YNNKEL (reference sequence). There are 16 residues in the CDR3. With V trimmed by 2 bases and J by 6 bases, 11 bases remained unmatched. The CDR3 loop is CASSQTHRGSPDGYTF. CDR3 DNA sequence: TGTGCCAGCAGCCAAACCCACAGGGGGTCTCCGGATGGCTACACCTTC.

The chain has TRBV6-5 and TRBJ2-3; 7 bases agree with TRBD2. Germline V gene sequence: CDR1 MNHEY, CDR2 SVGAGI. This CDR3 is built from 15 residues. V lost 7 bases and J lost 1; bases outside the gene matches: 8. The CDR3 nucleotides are TGTGCCAGCATGGCGGGGGTGGACGGCACAGATACGCAGTATTTT. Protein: CASMAGVDGTDTQYF.

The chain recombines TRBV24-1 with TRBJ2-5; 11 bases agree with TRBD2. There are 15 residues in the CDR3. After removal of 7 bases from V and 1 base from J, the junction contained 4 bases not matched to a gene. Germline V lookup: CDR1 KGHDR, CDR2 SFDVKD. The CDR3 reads CATSWGTSGQETQYF. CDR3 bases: TGTGCCACCAGCTGGGGGACTAGCGGCCAAGAGACCCAGTACTTC.

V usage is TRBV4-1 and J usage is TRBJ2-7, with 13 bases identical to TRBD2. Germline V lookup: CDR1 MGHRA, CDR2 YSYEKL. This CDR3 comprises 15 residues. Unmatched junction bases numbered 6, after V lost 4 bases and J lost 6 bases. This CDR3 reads CASSRGLAGVREQYV. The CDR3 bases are TGCGCCAGCAGCCGCGGACTAGCGGGAGTGCGCGAGCAGTACGTC.

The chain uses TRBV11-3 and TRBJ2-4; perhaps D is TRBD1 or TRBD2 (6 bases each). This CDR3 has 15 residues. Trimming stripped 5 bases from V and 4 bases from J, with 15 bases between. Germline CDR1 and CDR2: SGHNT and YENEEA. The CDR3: CASSLGGGRKNIQYF. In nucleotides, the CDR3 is TGTGCCAGCAGCCTAGGGGGAGGCCGAAAAAACATTCAGTACTTC.

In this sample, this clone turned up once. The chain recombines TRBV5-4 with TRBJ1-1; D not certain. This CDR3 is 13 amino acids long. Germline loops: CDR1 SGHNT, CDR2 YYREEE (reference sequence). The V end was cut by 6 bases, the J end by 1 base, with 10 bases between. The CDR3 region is CASTAGRNTEAFF. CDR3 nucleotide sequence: TGTGCCAGCACCGCGGGGAGGAACACTGAAGCTTTCTTT. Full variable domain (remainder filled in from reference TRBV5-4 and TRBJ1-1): ETGVTQSPTHLIKTRGQQVTLRCSSQSGHNTVSWYQQALGQGPQFIFQYYREEENGRGNFPPRFSGLQFPNYSSELNVNALELDDSALYLCASTAGRNTEAFFGQGTRLTVV.

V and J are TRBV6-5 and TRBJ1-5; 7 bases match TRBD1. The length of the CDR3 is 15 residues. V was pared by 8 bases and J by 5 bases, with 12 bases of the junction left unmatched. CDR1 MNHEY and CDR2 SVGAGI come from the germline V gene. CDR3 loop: CASRGTATNHQPQHF. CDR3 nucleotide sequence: TGTGCCAGCCGCGGGACAGCCACGAATCATCAGCCCCAGCATTTT.

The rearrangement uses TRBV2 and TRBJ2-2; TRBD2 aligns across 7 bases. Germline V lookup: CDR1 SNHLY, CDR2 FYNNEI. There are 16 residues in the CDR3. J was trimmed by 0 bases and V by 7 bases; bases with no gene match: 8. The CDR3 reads CASTQRGGSNTGELFF. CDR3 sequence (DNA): TGTGCCAGCACCCAACGGGGAGGGTCGAACACCGGGGAGCTGTTTTTT.

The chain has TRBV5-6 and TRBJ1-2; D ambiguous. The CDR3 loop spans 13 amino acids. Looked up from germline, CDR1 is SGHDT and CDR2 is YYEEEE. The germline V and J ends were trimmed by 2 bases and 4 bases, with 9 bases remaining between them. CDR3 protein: CASSFPHIYGYTF. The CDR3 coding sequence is TGTGCCAGCAGCTTCCCACATATCTATGGCTACACCTTC.

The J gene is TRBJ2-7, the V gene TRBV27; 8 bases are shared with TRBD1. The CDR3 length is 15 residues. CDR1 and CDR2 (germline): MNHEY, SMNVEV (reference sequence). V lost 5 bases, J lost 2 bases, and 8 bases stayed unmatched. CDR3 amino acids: CASSTDRGPAYEQYV. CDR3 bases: TGTGCCAGCAGTACCGACAGGGGCCCAGCCTACGAGCAGTACGTC.

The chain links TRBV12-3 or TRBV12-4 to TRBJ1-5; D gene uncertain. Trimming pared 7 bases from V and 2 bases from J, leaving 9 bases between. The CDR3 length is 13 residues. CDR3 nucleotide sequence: TGTGCCAGCACCAGAACCGGCAATCAGCCCCAGCATTTT. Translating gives CASTRTGNQPQHF.

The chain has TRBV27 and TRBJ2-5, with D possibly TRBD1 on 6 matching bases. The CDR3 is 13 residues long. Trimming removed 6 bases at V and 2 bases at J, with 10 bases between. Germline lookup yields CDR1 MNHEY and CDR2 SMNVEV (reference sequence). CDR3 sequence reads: CASRRTAQETQYF. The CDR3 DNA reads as TGTGCCAGCAGGAGGACAGCTCAAGAGACCCAGTACTTC.

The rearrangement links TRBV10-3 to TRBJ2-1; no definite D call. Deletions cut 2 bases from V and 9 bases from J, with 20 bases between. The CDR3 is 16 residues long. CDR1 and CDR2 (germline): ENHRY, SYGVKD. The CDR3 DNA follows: TGTGCCATCAGTGAGCCGACGCGGCTCGCATTGGGTGAGCAGTTCTTC. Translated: CAISEPTRLALGEQFF.

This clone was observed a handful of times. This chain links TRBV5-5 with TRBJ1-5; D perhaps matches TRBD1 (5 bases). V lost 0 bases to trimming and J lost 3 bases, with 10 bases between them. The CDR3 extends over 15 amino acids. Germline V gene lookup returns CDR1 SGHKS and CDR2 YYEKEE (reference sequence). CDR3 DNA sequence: TGTGCCAGCAGCTTGGCAGGGATCATCAATCAGCCCCAGCATTTT. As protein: CASSLAGIINQPQHF.

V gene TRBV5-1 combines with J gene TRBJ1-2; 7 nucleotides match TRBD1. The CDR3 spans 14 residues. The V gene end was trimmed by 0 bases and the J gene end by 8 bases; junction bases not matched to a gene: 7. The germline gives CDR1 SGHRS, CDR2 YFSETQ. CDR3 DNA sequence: TGCGCCAGCAGCTTGGAAGGCAGGGGGGACGGCTACACCTTC. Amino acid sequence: CASSLEGRGDGYTF.

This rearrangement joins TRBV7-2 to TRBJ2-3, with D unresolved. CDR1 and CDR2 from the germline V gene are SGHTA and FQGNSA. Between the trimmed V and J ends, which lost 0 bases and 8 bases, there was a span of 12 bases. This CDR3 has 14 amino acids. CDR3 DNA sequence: TGTGCCAGCAGCTTAGCGTTACTGACTGGTACGCAGTATTTT. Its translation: CASSLALLTGTQYF.

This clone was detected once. The CDR3 DNA follows: TGTGCCAGCAGCCCTCTGACAGGGGGCTACACCTTC. Residues: CASSPLTGGYTF. The V and J genes are TRBV3-1 (or the pseudogene TRBV3-2) and TRBJ1-2; 7 bases fit TRBD1. Germline loops: CDR1 LGHDT, CDR2 YNNKEL (reference sequence). The CDR3 extends over 12 amino acids. J lost 8 bases, V lost 4 bases, and 4 bases had no gene match.

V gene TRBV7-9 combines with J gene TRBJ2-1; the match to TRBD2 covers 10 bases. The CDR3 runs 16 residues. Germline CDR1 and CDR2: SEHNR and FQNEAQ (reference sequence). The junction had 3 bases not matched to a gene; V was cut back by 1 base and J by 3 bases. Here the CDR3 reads CASSLETSGIYNEQFF. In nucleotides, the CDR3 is TGTGCCAGCAGCTTAGAAACTAGCGGGATCTACAATGAGCAGTTCTTC.

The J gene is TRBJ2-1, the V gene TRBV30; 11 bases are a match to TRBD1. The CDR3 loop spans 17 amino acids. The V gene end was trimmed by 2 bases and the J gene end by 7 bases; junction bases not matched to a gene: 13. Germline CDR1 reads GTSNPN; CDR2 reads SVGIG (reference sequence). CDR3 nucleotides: TGTGCCTGGAGTAGGGACAGGGGGAAAATGGTGAGAAATGAGCAGTTCTTC. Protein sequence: CAWSRDRGKMVRNEQFF. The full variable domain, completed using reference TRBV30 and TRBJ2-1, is SQTIHQWPATLVQPVGSPLSLECTVEGTSNPNLYWYRQAAGRGLQLLFYSVGIGQISSEVPQNLSASRPQDRQFILSSKKLLLSDSGFYLCAWSRDRGKMVRNEQFFGPGTRLTVL.

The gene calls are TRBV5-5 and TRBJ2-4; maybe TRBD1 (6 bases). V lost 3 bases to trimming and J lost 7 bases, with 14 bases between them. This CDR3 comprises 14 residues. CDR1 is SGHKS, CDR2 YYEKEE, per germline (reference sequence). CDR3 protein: CASSWRAGENIQYF. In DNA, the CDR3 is TGTGCCAGCAGCTGGCGGGCAGGGGAGAACATTCAGTACTTC.

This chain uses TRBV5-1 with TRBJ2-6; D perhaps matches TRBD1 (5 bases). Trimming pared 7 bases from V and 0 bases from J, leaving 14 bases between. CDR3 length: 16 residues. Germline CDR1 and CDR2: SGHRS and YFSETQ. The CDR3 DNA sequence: TGCGCCAGCGGGGCGACATCAATCTCTGGGGCCAACGTCCTGACTTTC. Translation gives CASGATSISGANVLTF.

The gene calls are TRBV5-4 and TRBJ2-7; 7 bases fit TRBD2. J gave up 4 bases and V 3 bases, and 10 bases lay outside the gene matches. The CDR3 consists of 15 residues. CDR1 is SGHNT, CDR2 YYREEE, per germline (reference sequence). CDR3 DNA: TGTGCCAGCAGCTCGGCTGGCCTAGCGGATTACGAGCAGTACGTC. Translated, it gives CASSSAGLADYEQYV.

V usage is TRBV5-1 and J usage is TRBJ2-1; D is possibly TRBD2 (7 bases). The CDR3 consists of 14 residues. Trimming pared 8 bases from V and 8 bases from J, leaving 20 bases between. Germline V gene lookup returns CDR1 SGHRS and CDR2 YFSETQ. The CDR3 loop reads CASMEGGQLDEQFF. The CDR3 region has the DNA TGCGCCAGTATGGAGGGGGGGCAGTTGGATGAGCAGTTCTTC. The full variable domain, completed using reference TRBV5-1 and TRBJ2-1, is KAGVTQTPRYLIKTRGQQVTLSCSPISGHRSVSWYQQTPGQGLQFLFEYFSETQRNKGNFPGRFSGRQFSNSRSEMNVSTLELGDSALYLCASMEGGQLDEQFFGPGTRLTVL.

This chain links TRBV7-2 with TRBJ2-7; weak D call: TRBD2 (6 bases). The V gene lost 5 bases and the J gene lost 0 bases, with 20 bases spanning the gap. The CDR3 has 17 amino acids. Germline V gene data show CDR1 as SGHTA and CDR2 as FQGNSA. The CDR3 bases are TGTGCCAGCAGCCTACCTTTGGCGGGGCCTCGCTCCTACGAGCAGTACGTC. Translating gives CASSLPLAGPRSYEQYV.

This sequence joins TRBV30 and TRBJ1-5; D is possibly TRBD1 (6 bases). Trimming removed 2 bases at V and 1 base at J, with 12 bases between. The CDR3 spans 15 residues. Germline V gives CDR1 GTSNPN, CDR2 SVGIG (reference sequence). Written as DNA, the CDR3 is TGTGCCTGGAGTACGGGGCAGGGGAGCAATCAGCCCCAGCATTTT. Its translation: CAWSTGQGSNQPQHF.

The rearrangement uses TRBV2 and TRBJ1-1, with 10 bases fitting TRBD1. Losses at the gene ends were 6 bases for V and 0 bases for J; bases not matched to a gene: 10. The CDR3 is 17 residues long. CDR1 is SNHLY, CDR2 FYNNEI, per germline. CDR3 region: CASRGPDRGRVNTEAFF. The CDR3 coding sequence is TGTGCCAGCAGGGGGCCCGACAGGGGGCGGGTGAACACTGAAGCTTTCTTT.

The CDR3, as DNA: TGTGCCTGGAGTTCAGGGGTTCAGCCCCAGCATTTT. This sequence encodes CAWSSGVQPQHF. The chain recombines TRBV30 with TRBJ1-5, with a weak D call TRBD1 (6 bases). The ends were cut back, 2 bases at V and 6 bases at J, with 8 bases in the middle. From germline, CDR1 is GTSNPN and CDR2 SVGIG (reference sequence). This CDR3 comprises 12 residues.